The clone carrying this TCR beta chain was seen repeatedly, ten times or more. Antigen unknown. This sample was taken from a study of T cells in Graves' hyperthyroidism and ophthalmopathy. General study results and limits: Blood also held most thyroid clonotypes expanded beyond 0.001.

Amplification yielded TCR beta CDR3 regions, with RNA transcripts as the source. A set of HTBI primers served as the primers for a first-round RT-PCR of the TCR CDR3. In TCRdb, the multiplex PCR reads were re-called with MiXCR into one record per CDR3 protein. In the table there are a few hundred thousand distinct CDR3 sequences, about 20% of which are singletons. The length of the CDR3 is 14 residues. Germline CDR1 reads SGHRS; CDR2 reads YFSETQ. Trimming cost V 6 bases and J 7 bases, with 17 bases left between them. Ophthalmopathy cases met thresholds of Clinical Activity Score at least 3, NOSPECS grade at least 4 and duration under 3 months.

The sample consisted of blood. The sequence was collected from a young man with Graves' ophthalmopathy. The chain links TRBV5-1 to TRBJ2-1, with TRBD1 as a possible D gene (6 bases). The CDR3 DNA sequence: TGCGCCAGCAATCCTAGAGAAGGGGGTAATGAGCAGTTCTTC. Its protein product is CASNPREGGNEQFF.